This entry features one T cell receptor beta chain sequence. V lost 8 bases and J 2 bases, leaving 13 bases between the germline ends. This CDR3 comprises 14 residues. In germline, CDR1 is SGHTA, CDR2 FQGNSA. This entry belongs to a study of blood T cell repertoires in COVID-19. Study as a whole: The origin of the acute and convalescent COVID-19 samples was the United States, Italy and Spain.

This table comes from immunoSEQ multiplex PCR, and its TCRdb copy is limited to in-frame clones, with some not included. In the table there are about 300,000 clones, about 85% of which are singletons. This TCR derives from a woman in her twenties or thirties who had been exposed to COVID-19. The chain carries TRBV7-2 and TRBJ1-5; D perhaps matches TRBD1 (6 bases). The sequenced sample was PBMCs or T cells enriched from blood (not recorded which). CDR3 DNA sequence: TGTGCCAGCCGAGGGTCAGGGGGCAATCAGCCCCAGCATTTT. It codes for CASRGSGGNQPQHF.